The 22 T cell receptor beta chains presented below share a single source sample, sequenced in a study of identifying expanded T cells in peripheral blood. The method was immunoSEQ multiplex PCR; TCRdb's version includes in-frame clones alone and lacks a portion of them. The table includes about 110,000 clones, about nine tenths detected once. The specimen was blood. These receptors came from a person between 18 and 75 years old in good health.

The chain uses TRBV14 and TRBJ1-3; no firm D call. This CDR3 has 13 amino acids. Trimming stripped 3 bases from V and 0 bases from J, with 3 bases between. Per germline, CDR1 SGHDN and CDR2 FVKESK. Here the CDR3 reads CASSHGSGNTIYF. CDR3 DNA sequence: TGTGCCAGCAGCCATGGCTCTGGAAACACCATATATTTT.

This clone has a count of ten or more. The sample holds other DNA sequences that translate to the same CDR3. The chain joins TRBV5-1 to TRBJ2-7; D is uncertain. V shed 2 bases and J shed 0 bases, with 6 bases lying between them. CDR1 SGHRS and CDR2 YFSETQ come from the germline V gene. This CDR3 comprises 13 residues. The DNA for the CDR3 is TGCGCCAGCAGCTTTGAAAGCTCCTACGAGCAGTACTTC. It encodes CASSFESSYEQYF.

This clone occurred once. This CDR3 is CASSPPGADTQYF. Written as DNA, the CDR3 is TGTGCCAGCTCACCCCCGGGAGCAGATACGCAGTATTTT. The chain combines TRBV18 with TRBJ2-3, with D possibly matching TRBD2 (6 bases). Germline V gives CDR1 KGHSH, CDR2 LQKENI. This CDR3 spans 13 amino acids. Trimming took 3 bases from V and 4 from J, leaving 8 bases between them.

The chain uses TRBV7-9 and TRBJ2-7; 15 bases line up with TRBD2. Germline-derived CDR1 and CDR2 are SEHNR and FQNEAQ (reference sequence). With 5 bases clipped from V and 5 bases from J, the junction kept 7 bases outside the gene matches. The CDR3 consists of 16 residues. As DNA, the CDR3 is TGTGCCAGCAGCCGCGGACTAGCGGGAGGGTTCGACGAGCAGTACTTC. Translating it yields CASSRGLAGGFDEQYF.

This clone is a singleton in its sample. The DNA of the CDR3 is TGCAGCGTTGCGGGGACAGTAAACCTCATGAACACTGAAGCTTTCTTT. Amino acid sequence: CSVAGTVNLMNTEAFF. The chain recombines TRBV29-1 with TRBJ1-1, with 7 positions matching TRBD1. Trimming at V came to 4 bases and at J to 0 bases, leaving 11 bases not matched to a gene. There are 16 residues in the CDR3. Per germline, CDR1 SQVTM and CDR2 ANQGSEA.

The DNA for the CDR3 is TGTGCCAGCAGTTCAGGGGAAGGTGAAGATACGCAGTATTTT. It is translated as CASSSGEGEDTQYF. The rearrangement uses TRBV6-5 and TRBJ2-3, with D maybe TRBD1 (6 bases). CDR1 and CDR2 (germline): MNHEY, SVGAGI. V lost 4 bases to trimming and J lost 5 bases, with 13 bases between them. The CDR3 covers 14 residues.

The rearrangement joins TRBV28 to TRBJ2-7; tentatively, D is TRBD1 (5 bases). Germline assignment: CDR1 MDHEN and CDR2 SYDVKM. With 2 bases removed from V and 4 bases from J, the gap between germline ends came to 24 bases. The CDR3 loop spans 18 amino acids. The CDR3 loop is CASSLGLVAGIGSYEQYF. The CDR3 DNA is TGTGCCAGCAGTTTAGGTCTGGTGGCAGGGATTGGGTCTTACGAGCAGTACTTC.

This clone appeared a single time. The V gene is TRBV6-1, the J gene TRBJ1-4, with D unclear. Trimming left V 1 base short and J 4 bases short, with 7 bases between. Germline V lookup: CDR1 MNHNS, CDR2 SASEGT. The CDR3 consists of 14 residues. DNA of the CDR3: TGTGCCAGCAGTGAAGGGACTCTTAATGAAAAACTGTTTTTT. It encodes CASSEGTLNEKLFF.

The rearrangement links TRBV10-3 to TRBJ1-2; a possible D gene is TRBD1 (5 bases). CDR1 and CDR2 (germline): ENHRY, SYGVKD. The CDR3 spans 13 residues. Trimming left V 8 bases short and J 6 bases short, with 16 bases between. CDR3 DNA: TGTGCCATCTACTCGGACACGGGGAATGGCTACACCTTC. Its translation is CAIYSDTGNGYTF.

This chain uses TRBV25-1 with TRBJ2-1; D may be TRBD2 (5 bases). In germline, CDR1 is MGHDK, CDR2 SYGVNS. CDR3 length equals 16 residues. With 1 base removed from V and 4 bases from J, the gap between germline ends came to 14 bases. In DNA, the CDR3 is TGTGCCAGCAGTGAATTTGCGGGTCTTGAATACAATGAGCAGTTCTTC. It codes for CASSEFAGLEYNEQFF. Based on the CDR3 plus reference TRBV25-1 and TRBJ2-1, the full variable domain is EADIYQTPRYLVIGTGKKITLECSQTMGHDKMYWYQQDPGMELHLIHYSYGVNSTEKGDLSSESTVSRIRTEHFPLTLESARPSHTSQYLCASSEFAGLEYNEQFFGPGTRLTVL.

This rearrangement joins TRBV6-6 to TRBJ2-1; the D call may be TRBD1 or TRBD2 (6 bases each). Trimming pared 2 bases from V and 5 bases from J, leaving 16 bases between. CDR3 length: 16 residues. Germline V lookup: CDR1 MNHNY, CDR2 SVGAGI (reference sequence). The CDR3 protein is CASSYPTRGTNNEQFF. CDR3 nucleotides: TGTGCCAGCAGTTACCCGACTAGGGGGACAAACAATGAGCAGTTCTTC.

J is TRBJ2-3 and V is TRBV7-3; 13 bases line up with TRBD2. The CDR3 sequence is 16 residues long. The V gene's germline CDR1 is SGHTA and CDR2 FQGTGA. V lost 5 bases, J lost 1 base, and 3 bases stayed unmatched. The CDR3 loop is CASSITSGGGTDTQYF. CDR3 DNA: TGTGCCAGCAGCATCACTAGCGGGGGGGGCACAGATACGCAGTATTTT.

The J gene is TRBJ2-3, the V gene TRBV14; D possibly corresponds to TRBD1 (5 bases). Germline V gene data show CDR1 as SGHDN and CDR2 as FVKESK. This CDR3 spans 15 amino acids. V shed 4 bases and J shed 6 bases, with 17 bases lying between them. CDR3 bases: TGTGCCAGCAGCCGCAATCCCAGGGCTGGGGATACGCAGTATTTT. This translates into CASSRNPRAGDTQYF.

The J gene is TRBJ1-3, the V gene TRBV6-5; the D is unclear. The length of the CDR3 is 16 residues. The germline V gene encodes CDR1 MNHEY and CDR2 SVGAGI. The germline V and J ends were trimmed by 4 bases and 0 bases, with 13 bases remaining between them. The CDR3 reads CASSSPGLSSGNTIYF. DNA for the CDR3: TGTGCCAGCAGTTCCCCGGGGTTGAGCTCTGGAAACACCATATATTTT.

The CDR3: CASKTQGSTYEQYF. The CDR3 bases are TGTGCCAGCAAAACACAGGGGAGCACCTACGAGCAGTACTTC. The rearrangement joins TRBV5-4 to TRBJ2-7, with 7 bases fitting TRBD1. This CDR3 region has 14 residues. The trim removed 6 bases at V and 2 bases at J, leaving 8 bases unmatched. The germline V gene encodes CDR1 SGHNT and CDR2 YYREEE (reference sequence).

The chain carries TRBV15 and TRBJ2-7; D is uncertain. Germline V gives CDR1 LNHNV, CDR2 YYDKDF (reference sequence). The CDR3 extends over 12 amino acids. V lost 0 bases and J 3 bases, leaving 3 bases between the germline ends. The CDR3 DNA sequence: TGTGCCACCAGCAGAGATGGCTACGAGCAGTACTTC. It translates to CATSRDGYEQYF.

As regards this clone: Other DNA sequences in the same sample also yield this CDR3. The V gene is TRBV18, the J gene TRBJ2-7; D might be TRBD1 (5 bases). From germline, CDR1 is KGHSH and CDR2 LQKENI. This CDR3 comprises 14 residues. The V gene lost 6 bases and the J gene lost 0 bases, with 12 bases spanning the gap. Here the CDR3 reads CASSPRQSSYEQYF. The CDR3 nucleotides are TGTGCCAGCTCGCCTCGACAGAGCTCCTACGAGCAGTACTTC.

The V call is TRBV15, the J call TRBJ1-3, with D possibly matching TRBD1 (5 bases). This CDR3 spans 15 amino acids. V was clipped by 4 bases and J by 0 bases, with 10 bases between them. CDR1 and CDR2 from the germline V gene are LNHNV and YYDKDF (reference sequence). Here the CDR3 reads CATSTGPNSGNTIYF. The CDR3 DNA is TGTGCCACCAGCACGGGACCGAACTCTGGAAACACCATATATTTT.

This clone showed up just a few times. The CDR3: CASSLQDTGYGYTF. The CDR3 DNA sequence: TGTGCCAGCAGCTTACAGGACACTGGCTATGGCTACACCTTC. The chain links TRBV6-6 to TRBJ1-2; weak D call: TRBD1 (5 bases). The V gene's germline CDR1 is MNHNY and CDR2 SVGAGI (reference sequence). The ends were cut back, 6 bases at V and 4 bases at J, with 15 bases in the middle. The CDR3 has 14 residues.

This clone was recorded once. The rearrangement uses TRBV7-9 and TRBJ1-1; D is unresolved. The V and J ends lost 1 base and 4 bases respectively, with 16 bases between them. Germline V CDR1 and CDR2: SEHNR, FQNEAQ (reference sequence). The CDR3 runs to 16 residues. CDR3 nucleotide sequence: TGTGCCAGCAGCTTAGGGCAGCGAGGCATTCTCACTGAAGCTTTCTTT. As protein: CASSLGQRGILTEAFF.

The chain has TRBV5-1 and TRBJ2-7; D not resolved. Trimming took 9 bases from V and 0 from J, leaving 16 bases between them. Germline V gene lookup returns CDR1 SGHRS and CDR2 YFSETQ. This CDR3 spans 14 amino acids. In DNA, the CDR3 is TGCGCCAACAACGGTAGTCCTCTCTCCTACGAGCAGTACTTC. Translating it yields CANNGSPLSYEQYF.

V gene TRBV2 combines with J gene TRBJ2-1, with 8 bases fitting TRBD1. Losses at the gene ends were 9 bases for V and 7 bases for J; bases not matched to a gene: 11. CDR1 and CDR2 (germline): SNHLY, FYNNEI. This CDR3 spans 14 amino acids. In nucleotides, the CDR3 is TGTGCCAGAACCACCGGGACAGGTTCTAATGAGCAGTTCTTC. Translated: CARTTGTGSNEQFF.